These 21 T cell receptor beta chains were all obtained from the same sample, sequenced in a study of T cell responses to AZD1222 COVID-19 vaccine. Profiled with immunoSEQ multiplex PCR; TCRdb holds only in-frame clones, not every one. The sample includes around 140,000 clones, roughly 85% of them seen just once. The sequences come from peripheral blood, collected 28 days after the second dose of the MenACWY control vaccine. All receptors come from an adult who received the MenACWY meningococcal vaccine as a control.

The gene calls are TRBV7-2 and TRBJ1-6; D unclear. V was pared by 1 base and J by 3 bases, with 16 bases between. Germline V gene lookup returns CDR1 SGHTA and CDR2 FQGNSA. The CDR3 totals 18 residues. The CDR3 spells CASSLEGMWANYNSPLHF. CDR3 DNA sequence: TGTGCCAGCAGCTTAGAAGGCATGTGGGCGAACTATAATTCACCCCTCCACTTT.

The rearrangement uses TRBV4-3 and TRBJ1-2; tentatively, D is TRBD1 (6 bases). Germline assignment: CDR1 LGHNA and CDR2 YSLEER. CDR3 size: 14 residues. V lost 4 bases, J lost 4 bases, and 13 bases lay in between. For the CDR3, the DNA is TGCGCCAGCAGCCGAGAAGGGGGTACCTATGGCTACACCTTC. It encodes CASSREGGTYGYTF.

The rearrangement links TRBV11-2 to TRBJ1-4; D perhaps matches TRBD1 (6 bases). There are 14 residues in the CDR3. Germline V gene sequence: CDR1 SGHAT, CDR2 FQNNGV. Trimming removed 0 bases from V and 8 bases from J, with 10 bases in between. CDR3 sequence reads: CASSLDGGGEKLFF. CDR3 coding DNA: TGTGCCAGCAGCTTAGATGGGGGCGGAGAAAAACTGTTTTTT.

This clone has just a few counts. The CDR3 DNA is TGTGCCAGCAGCTTAGTCAACAGGGGGGATTCACCCCTCCACTTT. It translates to CASSLVNRGDSPLHF. The chain combines TRBV7-2 with TRBJ1-6; 8 nucleotides agree with TRBD1. V lost 1 base and J lost 8; bases outside the gene matches: 4. CDR1 and CDR2 (germline): SGHTA, FQGNSA. This CDR3 comprises 15 residues.

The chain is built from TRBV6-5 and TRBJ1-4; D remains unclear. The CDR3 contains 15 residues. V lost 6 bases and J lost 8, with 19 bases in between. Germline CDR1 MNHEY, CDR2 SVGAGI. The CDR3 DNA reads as TGTGCCAGCAGCCTACTTGATTCGCGCCCGGAAAAACTGTTTTTT. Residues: CASSLLDSRPEKLFF.

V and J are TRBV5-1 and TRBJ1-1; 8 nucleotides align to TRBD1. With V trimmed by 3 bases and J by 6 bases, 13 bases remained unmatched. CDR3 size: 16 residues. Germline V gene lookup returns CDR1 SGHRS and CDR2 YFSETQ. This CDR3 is CASSSRPRQGNPEAFF. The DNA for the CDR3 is TGCGCCAGCAGCTCCCGCCCCCGACAGGGGAATCCTGAAGCTTTCTTT.

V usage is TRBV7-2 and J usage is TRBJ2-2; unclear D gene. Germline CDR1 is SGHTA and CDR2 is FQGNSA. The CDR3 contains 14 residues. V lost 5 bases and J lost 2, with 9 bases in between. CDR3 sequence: CASSPRTNTGELFF. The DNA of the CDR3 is TGTGCCAGCAGCCCCCGAACTAACACCGGGGAGCTGTTTTTT.

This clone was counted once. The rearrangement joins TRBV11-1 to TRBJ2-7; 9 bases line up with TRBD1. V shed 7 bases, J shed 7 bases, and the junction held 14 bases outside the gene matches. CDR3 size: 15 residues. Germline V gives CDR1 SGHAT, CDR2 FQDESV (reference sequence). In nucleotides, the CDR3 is TGTGCCAGCACCCTCGGACAGGGGAACTCGGGAGAGCAGTACTTC. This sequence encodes CASTLGQGNSGEQYF.

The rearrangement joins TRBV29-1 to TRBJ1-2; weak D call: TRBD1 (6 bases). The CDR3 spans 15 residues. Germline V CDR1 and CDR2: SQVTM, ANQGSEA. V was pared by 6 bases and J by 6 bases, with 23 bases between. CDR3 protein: CSVRLQGSKGDGYTF. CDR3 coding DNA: TGCAGCGTCCGCTTACAGGGTTCTAAGGGGGATGGCTACACCTTC.

This chain's CDR3 is CASSSYSGGGTGELFF. The CDR3 nucleotides are TGCGCCAGCAGTTCCTATTCAGGGGGCGGCACCGGGGAGCTGTTTTTT. The chain links TRBV5-1 to TRBJ2-2; 8 positions agree with TRBD1. Per the germline V gene, CDR1 is SGHRS and CDR2 is YFSETQ. V shed 5 bases and J 4 bases; nucleotides not matched to a gene: 10. The CDR3 is made up of 16 amino acids.

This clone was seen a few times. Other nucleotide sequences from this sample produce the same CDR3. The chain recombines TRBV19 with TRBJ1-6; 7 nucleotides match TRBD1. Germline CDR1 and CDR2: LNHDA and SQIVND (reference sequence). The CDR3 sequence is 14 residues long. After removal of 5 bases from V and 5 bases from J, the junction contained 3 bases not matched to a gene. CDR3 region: CASSFDRDNSPLHF. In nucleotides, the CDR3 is TGTGCCAGTAGTTTTGACAGGGATAATTCACCCCTCCACTTT. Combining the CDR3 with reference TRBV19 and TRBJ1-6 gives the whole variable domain DGGITQSPKYLFRKEGQNVTLSCEQNLNHDAMYWYRQDPGQGLRLIYYSQIVNDFQKGDIAEGYSVSREKKESFPLTVTSAQKNPTAFYLCASSFDRDNSPLHFGNGTRLTVT.

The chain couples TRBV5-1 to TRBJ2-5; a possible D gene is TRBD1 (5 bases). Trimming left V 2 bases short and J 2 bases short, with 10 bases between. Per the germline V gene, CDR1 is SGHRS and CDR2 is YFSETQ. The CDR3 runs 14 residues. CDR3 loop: CASSFGHGQETQYF. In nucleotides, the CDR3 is TGCGCCAGCAGCTTCGGACATGGGCAAGAGACCCAGTACTTC.

CDR3 residues: CASSATVLSTGELFF. As DNA, the CDR3 is TGCGCCAGCAGCGCCACAGTTTTATCCACCGGGGAGCTGTTTTTT. The V call is TRBV5-1, the J call TRBJ2-2; no clear D gene. CDR1 SGHRS and CDR2 YFSETQ come from the germline V gene. V was pared by 4 bases and J by 4 bases, with 14 bases between. The CDR3 runs 15 residues.

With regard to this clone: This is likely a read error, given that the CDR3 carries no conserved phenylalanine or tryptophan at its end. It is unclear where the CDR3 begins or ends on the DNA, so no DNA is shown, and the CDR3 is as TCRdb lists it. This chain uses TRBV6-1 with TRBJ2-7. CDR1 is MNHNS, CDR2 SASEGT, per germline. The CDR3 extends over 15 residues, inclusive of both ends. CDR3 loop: CASSEGLGSYEAVSL.

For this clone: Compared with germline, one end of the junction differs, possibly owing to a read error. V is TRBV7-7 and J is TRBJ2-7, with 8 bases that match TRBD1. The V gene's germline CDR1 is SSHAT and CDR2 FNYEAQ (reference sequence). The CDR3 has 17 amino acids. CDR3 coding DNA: TGTGCTAGCAGCTTAGCGCTTGAGGGGGACAGGACCTACGAGCAGTACTTC. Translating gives CASSLALEGDRTYEQYF.

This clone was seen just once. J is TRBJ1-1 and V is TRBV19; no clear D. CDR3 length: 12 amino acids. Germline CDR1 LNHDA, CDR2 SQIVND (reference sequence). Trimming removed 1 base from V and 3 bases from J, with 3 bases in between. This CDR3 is CASSIVDTEAFF. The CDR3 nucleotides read TGTGCCAGTAGTATAGTTGACACTGAAGCTTTCTTT.

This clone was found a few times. The CDR3 DNA reads TGTGCCAGCAGAACCGGGACAGCAGTCTCTGGAAACACCATATATTTT. Its translation is CASRTGTAVSGNTIYF. V is TRBV2 and J is TRBJ1-3, with 7 bases aligning to TRBD1. This CDR3 has 16 amino acids. CDR1 and CDR2 (germline): SNHLY, FYNNEI. The V gene end was trimmed by 6 bases and the J gene end by 0 bases; junction bases not matched to a gene: 8. Complete variable domain (other parts from reference TRBV2 and TRBJ1-3): EPEVTQTPSHQVTQMGQEVILRCVPISNHLYFYWYRQILGQKVEFLVSFYNNEISEKSEIFDDQFSVERPDGSNFTLKIRSTKLEDSAMYFCASRTGTAVSGNTIYFGEGSWLTVV.

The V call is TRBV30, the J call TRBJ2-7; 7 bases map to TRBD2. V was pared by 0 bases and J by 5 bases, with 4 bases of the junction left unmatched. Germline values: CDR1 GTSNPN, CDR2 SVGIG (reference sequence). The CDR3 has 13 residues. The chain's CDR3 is CAWSVGLADEQYF. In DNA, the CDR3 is TGTGCCTGGAGTGTCGGGCTAGCGGACGAGCAGTACTTC.

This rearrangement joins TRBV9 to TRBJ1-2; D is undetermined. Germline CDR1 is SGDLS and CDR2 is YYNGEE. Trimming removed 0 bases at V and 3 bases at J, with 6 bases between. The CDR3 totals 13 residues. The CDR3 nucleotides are TGTGCCAGCAGCGTAGGTTGGGACTATGGCTACACCTTC. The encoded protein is CASSVGWDYGYTF. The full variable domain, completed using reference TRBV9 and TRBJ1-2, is DSGVTQTPKHLITATGQRVTLRCSPRSGDLSVYWYQQSLDQGLQFLIQYYNGEERAKGNILERFSAQQFPDLHSELNLSSLELGDSALYFCASSVGWDYGYTFGSGTRLTVV.

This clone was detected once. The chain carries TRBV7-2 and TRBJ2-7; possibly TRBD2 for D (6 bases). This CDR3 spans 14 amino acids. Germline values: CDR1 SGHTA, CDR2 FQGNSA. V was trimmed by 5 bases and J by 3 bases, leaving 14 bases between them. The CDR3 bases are TGTGCCAGCAGCGCGGCCGGGACTGTCTACGAGCAGTACTTC. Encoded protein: CASSAAGTVYEQYF.

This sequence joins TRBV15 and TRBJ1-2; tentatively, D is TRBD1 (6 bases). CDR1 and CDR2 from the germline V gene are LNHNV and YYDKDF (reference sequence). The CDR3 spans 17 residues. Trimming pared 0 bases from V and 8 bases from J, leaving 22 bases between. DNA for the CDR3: TGTGCCACCAGCAGAGATAATTGGGGGCGGCAGGGAAGAGGCTACACCTTC. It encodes CATSRDNWGRQGRGYTF.